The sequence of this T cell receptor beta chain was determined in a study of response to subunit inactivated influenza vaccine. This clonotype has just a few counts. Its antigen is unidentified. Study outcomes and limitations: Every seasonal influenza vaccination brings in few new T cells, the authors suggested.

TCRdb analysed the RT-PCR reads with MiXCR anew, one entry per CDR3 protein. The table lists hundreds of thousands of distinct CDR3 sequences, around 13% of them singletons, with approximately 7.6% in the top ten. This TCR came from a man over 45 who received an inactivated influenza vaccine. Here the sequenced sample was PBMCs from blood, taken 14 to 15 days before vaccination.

CDR3 coding DNA: TGTGCCAGCAGCTTGGTCGCGGGGGGGACGAACACCGGGGAGCTGTTTTTT. Translated, it gives CASSLVAGGTNTGELFF. The rearrangement links TRBV5-5 to TRBJ2-2; 9 nucleotides match TRBD2. CDR1 is SGHKS and CDR2 is YYEKEE in the germline V gene (reference sequence). There are 17 residues in the CDR3. Unmatched junction bases numbered 3, after V lost 0 bases and J lost 0 bases.